Below, 26 T cell receptor beta chains from the same sample are listed, as sequenced in a study of early T cells in non-severe SARS-CoV-2 infection. TCRdb re-called the 5' RACE reads through MiXCR, storing one row per CDR3 protein. This table has roughly 80,000 distinct CDR3 sequences, roughly 12% appearing once. The sequences come from whole blood, collected at baseline. The receptors originated from an adult who was a healthcare worker with PCR-confirmed SARS-CoV-2 infection or an uninfected control (not recorded which).

This clonotype was seen only a few times. DNA of the CDR3: TGCGCCAGCAGCTTAGAGGGGACCCCTAACACTGAAGCTTTCTTT. It yields the protein CASSLEGTPNTEAFF. This rearrangement joins TRBV5-1 to TRBJ1-1; the D gene is possibly TRBD1 (5 bases). CDR1 and CDR2 (germline): SGHRS, YFSETQ. V was pared by 2 bases and J by 2 bases, with 13 bases between. The CDR3 extends over 15 amino acids.

The chain employs TRBV4-2 and TRBJ2-2; the match to TRBD2 covers 7 bases. V shed 0 bases and J 4 bases; nucleotides not matched to a gene: 2. Germline V gives CDR1 LGHNA, CDR2 YNFKEQ. The CDR3 covers 15 residues. The DNA for the CDR3 is TGTGCCAGCAGCCAAGATACTAGCGCCACCGGGGAGCTGTTTTTT. Protein product: CASSQDTSATGELFF.

This clonotype was counted many times. This rearrangement joins TRBV5-5 to TRBJ1-4; possible D gene TRBD1, 6 bases. Germline CDR1 and CDR2: SGHKS and YYEKEE (reference sequence). The CDR3 has 16 residues. Trimming took off 2 bases at V and 4 bases at J, with 15 bases between the two ends. This CDR3 is CASSFPGGQINEKLFF. The DNA for the CDR3 is TGTGCCAGCAGCTTCCCTGGGGGGCAGATTAATGAAAAACTGTTTTTT.

In this sample, this clonotype turned up a few times. The V gene is TRBV12-5, the J gene TRBJ1-5, with no clear D. Germline V CDR1 and CDR2: LGHNT, FRNRAP. Between the trimmed V and J ends, which lost 7 bases and 0 bases, there was a span of 10 bases. The CDR3 spans 14 residues. The DNA for the CDR3 is TGTGCTAGTGCCCCGTATAATAGCAATCAGCCCCAGCATTTT. This gives the protein CASAPYNSNQPQHF.

This clonotype was observed many times. V is TRBV20-1 and J is TRBJ2-3, with a weak D call TRBD2 (6 bases). The CDR3 length is 14 residues. CDR1 DFQATT and CDR2 SNEGSKA come from the germline V gene (reference sequence). V was shortened by 5 bases and J by 2 bases, with 14 bases between the two germline ends. The DNA of the CDR3 is TGCAGTGCTCACGGGAGTAGGAACACAGATACGCAGTATTTT. It specifies CSAHGSRNTDTQYF.

This clonotype appeared many times. The chain is built from TRBV3-1 and TRBJ2-1; D gene unclear. CDR3 length equals 15 residues. The germline CDR1 and CDR2 sequences are LGHDT and YNNKEL (reference sequence). V lost 0 bases and J lost 3, with 9 bases in between. CDR3 sequence: CASSQDRLYYNEQFF. CDR3 nucleotide sequence: TGTGCCAGCAGCCAAGACCGGCTCTACTACAATGAGCAGTTCTTC.

This clonotype was seen repeatedly, ten times or more. The chain employs TRBV20-1 and TRBJ2-1; TRBD2 matches 11 bases. The CDR3 length is 15 residues. V gave up 3 bases and J gave up 5 bases; unmatched junction bases: 6. Germline V CDR1 and CDR2: DFQATT, SNEGSKA (reference sequence). CDR3 residues: CSASGLTSGNNEQFF. CDR3 in DNA: TGCAGTGCTAGTGGGTTGACTAGCGGGAACAATGAGCAGTTCTTC.

The rearrangement uses TRBV6-6 and TRBJ2-7, with a weak D call TRBD1 (5 bases). The germline V gene has CDR1 MNHNY and CDR2 SVGAGI (reference sequence). CDR3 length equals 14 residues. Trimming removed 0 bases at V and 4 bases at J, with 10 bases between. The CDR3 region has the DNA TGTGCCAGCAGTTACTCGGAGACAGCATACGAGCAGTACTTC. It yields the protein CASSYSETAYEQYF.

This clonotype came up a few times. This chain links TRBV7-7 with TRBJ2-2; TRBD2 matches 8 bases. Trimming took 4 bases from V and 1 from J; bases not matched to a gene: 5. Germline assignment: CDR1 SSHAT and CDR2 FNYEAQ (reference sequence). There are 16 residues in the CDR3. CDR3 DNA: TGTGCCAGCAGCTCAGGCGGGGGGTTGAACACCGGGGAGCTGTTTTTT. Translating gives CASSSGGGLNTGELFF.

V and J are TRBV6-5 and TRBJ2-6; 10 bases fit TRBD1. The CDR3 totals 17 residues. V gave up 8 bases and J gave up 2 bases; unmatched junction bases: 9. Germline V lookup: CDR1 MNHEY, CDR2 SVGAGI. The CDR3 here is CASCRDRGATGANVLTF. In nucleotides, the CDR3 is TGTGCCAGCTGCCGGGACAGGGGAGCGACTGGGGCCAACGTCCTGACTTTC.

The chain has TRBV27 and TRBJ2-1, with D perhaps matching TRBD1 (6 bases). This CDR3 spans 13 amino acids. Germline V gene lookup returns CDR1 MNHEY and CDR2 SMNVEV (reference sequence). V shed 5 bases and J shed 3 bases, with 8 bases lying between them. This CDR3 reads CASSRDNYNEQFF. For the CDR3, the DNA is TGTGCCAGCAGTCGGGACAACTACAATGAGCAGTTCTTC.

This clonotype was found a few times. The V and J genes are TRBV29-1 and TRBJ2-5; D is tentatively TRBD1 or TRBD2 (5 bases each). Looked up from germline, CDR1 is SQVTM and CDR2 is ANQGSEA. Between the trimmed V and J ends, which lost 8 bases and 5 bases, there was a span of 18 bases. The CDR3 consists of 13 residues. In nucleotides, the CDR3 is TGCAGCATCTCCATCGGGGCCGGGGAGACCCAGTACTTC. It is translated as CSISIGAGETQYF.

The chain employs TRBV10-1 and TRBJ2-2; D is unclear. This CDR3 spans 14 amino acids. Germline loops: CDR1 WNHNN, CDR2 SYGVQD (reference sequence). The V end was cut by 5 bases, the J end by 3 bases, with 10 bases between. Written as DNA, the CDR3 is TGCGCCAGCAGTAAGCCCCTGGACACCGGGGAGCTGTTTTTT. It yields the protein CASSKPLDTGELFF.

The table lists this clonotype with many counts. The rearrangement uses TRBV7-2 and TRBJ1-3; no definite D call. V lost 5 bases and J lost 0, with 8 bases in between. The CDR3 runs 14 residues. Germline CDR1 and CDR2: SGHTA and FQGNSA. Here the CDR3 reads CASSLRSSGNTIYF. In nucleotides, the CDR3 is TGTGCCAGCAGCCTAAGAAGCTCTGGAAACACCATATATTTT. The entire variable domain, with the rest obtained from reference TRBV7-2 and TRBJ1-3, is as follows: GAGVSQSPSNKVTEKGKDVELRCDPISGHTALYWYRQSLGQGLEFLIYFQGNSAPDKSGLPSDRFSAERTGGSVSTLTIQRTQQEDSAVYLCASSLRSSGNTIYFGEGSWLTVV.

V and J are TRBV5-1 and TRBJ1-1, with 9 bases that match TRBD1. The germline CDR1 and CDR2 sequences are SGHRS and YFSETQ. After removal of 4 bases from V and 1 base from J, the junction contained 5 bases not matched to a gene. The CDR3 consists of 15 residues. The DNA for the CDR3 is TGCGCCAGCAGCACGGACAGGGGTCGGAACACTGAAGCTTTCTTT. The encoded protein is CASSTDRGRNTEAFF.

This clonotype showed up many times. The chain is built from TRBV18 and TRBJ2-7; TRBD1 matches at 9 bases. The V segment lost 3 bases and the J segment 5 bases; nucleotides outside the gene matches: 2. The CDR3 extends over 13 amino acids. In germline, CDR1 is KGHSH, CDR2 LQKENI. CDR3 DNA sequence: TGTGCCAGCTCACCTTGGACAGGGGACGAGCAGTACTTC. Protein: CASSPWTGDEQYF.

This clonotype was counted only a few times. The rearrangement joins TRBV20-1 to TRBJ2-7; 9 positions match TRBD1. CDR3 length: 17 amino acids. Germline V gives CDR1 DFQATT, CDR2 SNEGSKA (reference sequence). V shed 3 bases, J shed 8 bases, and the junction held 20 bases outside the gene matches. The CDR3 loop reads CSASPGTGLRYTTKQYF. CDR3 nucleotide sequence: TGCAGTGCTAGCCCCGGGACAGGGCTGAGGTATACTACGAAGCAGTACTTC.

This clonotype was seen ten or more times. V gene TRBV28 combines with J gene TRBJ2-1; D remains unclear. The CDR3 extends over 11 amino acids. V was cut by 4 bases and J by 4 bases, with 2 bases left in between. Germline-derived CDR1 and CDR2 are MDHEN and SYDVKM. CDR3 sequence (DNA): TGTGCCAGCAGTTCTTACAATGAGCAGTTCTTC. Its translation is CASSSYNEQFF. The full variable domain, its missing parts supplied by reference TRBV28 and TRBJ2-1, is DVKVTQSSRYLVKRTGEKVFLECVQDMDHENMFWYRQDPGLGLRLIYFSYDVKMKEKGDIPEGYSVSREKKERFSLILESASTNQTSMYLCASSSYNEQFFGPGTRLTVL.

V usage is TRBV7-2 and J usage is TRBJ2-2; D unclear. In germline, CDR1 is SGHTA, CDR2 FQGNSA. Trimming removed 4 bases from V and 2 bases from J, with 11 bases in between. The CDR3 sequence is 15 residues long. The CDR3 DNA sequence: TGTGCCAGCAGCTCATCCGGCGTAAACACCGGGGAGCTGTTTTTT. It yields the protein CASSSSGVNTGELFF.

This clonotype appeared many times. The chain is built from TRBV2 and TRBJ2-7; TRBD1 is a possible D gene (6 bases). This CDR3 region has 15 residues. Per the germline V gene, CDR1 is SNHLY and CDR2 is FYNNEI. V lost 3 bases, J lost 2 bases, and 14 bases lay in between. CDR3 nucleotide sequence: TGTGCCAGCAGTGAGGCAGGGGTCGTTACCTACGAGCAGTACTTC. This gives the protein CASSEAGVVTYEQYF.

In this sample, this clonotype turned up many times. CDR3 DNA: TGTGCCAGCAGCCGACAAACGACAGTCTTTTATGGCTACACCTTC. Translation gives CASSRQTTVFYGYTF. This chain uses TRBV7-9 with TRBJ1-2; D perhaps matches TRBD1 (5 bases). V was cut by 5 bases and J by 5 bases, with 18 bases left in between. From germline, CDR1 is SEHNR and CDR2 FQNEAQ (reference sequence). The CDR3 covers 15 residues.

The chain recombines TRBV19 with TRBJ1-5; 9 nucleotides agree with TRBD1. The CDR3 is 16 amino acids. J lost 0 bases, V lost 6 bases, and 6 bases had no gene match. Germline CDR1 LNHDA, CDR2 SQIVND (reference sequence). The CDR3 loop reads CASRQQGANSNQPQHF. The DNA of the CDR3 is TGTGCCAGTAGACAACAGGGGGCGAATAGCAATCAGCCCCAGCATTTT.

This clonotype was counted at least ten times. CDR3 sequence (DNA): TGTGCCAGCAGCCCCGCAACGACAGGACTGCTTAATAGCACAGATACGCAGTATTTT. This translates into CASSPATTGLLNSTDTQYF. This sequence joins TRBV7-9 and TRBJ2-3; D is possibly TRBD1 (6 bases). The V end lost 5 bases, the J end lost 0 bases, and 24 bases lay between the germline ends. Germline CDR1 is SEHNR and CDR2 is FQNEAQ (reference sequence). CDR3 length equals 19 residues. Based on the CDR3 plus reference TRBV7-9 and TRBJ2-3, the full variable domain is DTGVSQNPRHKITKRGQNVTFRCDPISEHNRLYWYRQTLGQGPEFLTYFQNEAQLEKSRLLSDRFSAERPKGSFSTLEIQRTEQGDSAMYLCASSPATTGLLNSTDTQYFGPGTRLTVL.

This chain joins TRBV7-2 and TRBJ2-1, with D possibly called TRBD1 or TRBD2 (6 bases each). Germline V CDR1 and CDR2: SGHTA, FQGNSA. V lost 1 base and J 7 bases, leaving 14 bases between the germline ends. The CDR3 runs to 15 residues. CDR3 residues: CASSLGGTPRNEQFF. CDR3 bases: TGTGCCAGCAGCTTAGGCGGGACACCCAGAAATGAGCAGTTCTTC.

There are a few counts of this clonotype. The J gene is TRBJ1-3, the V gene TRBV7-8; D might be TRBD1 (5 bases). This CDR3 is 15 amino acids long. Per germline, CDR1 SGHVS and CDR2 FQNEAQ. V lost 5 bases and J lost 0, with 11 bases in between. This chain's CDR3 is CASSRLTDSGNTIYF. The CDR3 DNA reads as TGTGCCAGCAGCCGATTGACAGACTCTGGAAACACCATATATTTT.

This clonotype was recorded many times. The chain uses TRBV4-2 and TRBJ2-7; TRBD2 is a possible D gene (5 bases). Trimming took off 0 bases at V and 3 bases at J, with 9 bases between the two ends. Germline V gene data show CDR1 as LGHNA and CDR2 as YNFKEQ. The CDR3 extends over 14 amino acids. The CDR3 spells CASSQDMTNYEQYF. The CDR3, as DNA: TGTGCCAGCAGCCAAGATATGACTAACTACGAGCAGTACTTC.